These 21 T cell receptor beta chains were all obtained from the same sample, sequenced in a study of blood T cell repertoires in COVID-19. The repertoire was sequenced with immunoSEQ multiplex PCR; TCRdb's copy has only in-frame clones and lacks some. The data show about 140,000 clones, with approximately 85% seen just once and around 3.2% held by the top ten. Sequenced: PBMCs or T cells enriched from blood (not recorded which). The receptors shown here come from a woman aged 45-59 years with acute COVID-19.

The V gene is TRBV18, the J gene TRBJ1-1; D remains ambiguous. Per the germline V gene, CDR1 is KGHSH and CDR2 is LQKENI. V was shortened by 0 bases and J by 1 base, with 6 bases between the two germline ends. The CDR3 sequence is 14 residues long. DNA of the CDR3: TGTGCCAGCTCACCACCCTCTAAGAACACTGAAGCTTTCTTT. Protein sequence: CASSPPSKNTEAFF.

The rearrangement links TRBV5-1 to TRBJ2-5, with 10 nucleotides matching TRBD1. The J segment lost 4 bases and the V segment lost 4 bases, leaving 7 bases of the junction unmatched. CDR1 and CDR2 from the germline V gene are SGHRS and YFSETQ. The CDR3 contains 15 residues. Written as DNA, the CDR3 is TGCGCCAGCAGCCCACAGACAGGGGGCTTAGAGACCCAGTACTTC. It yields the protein CASSPQTGGLETQYF.

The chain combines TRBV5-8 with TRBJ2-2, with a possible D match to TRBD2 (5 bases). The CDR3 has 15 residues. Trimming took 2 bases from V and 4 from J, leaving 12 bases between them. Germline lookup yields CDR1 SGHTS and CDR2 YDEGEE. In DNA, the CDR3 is TGTGCCAGCAGCTTACCGCTAGCTGGCACCGGGGAGCTGTTTTTT. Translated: CASSLPLAGTGELFF.

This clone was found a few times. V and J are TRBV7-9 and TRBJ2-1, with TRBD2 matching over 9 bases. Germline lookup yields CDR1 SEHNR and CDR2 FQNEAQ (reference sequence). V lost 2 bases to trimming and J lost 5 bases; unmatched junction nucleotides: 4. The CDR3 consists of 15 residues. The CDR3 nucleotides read TGTGCCAGCAGCTTACAGACTAGCGGACACAATGAGCAGTTCTTC. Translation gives CASSLQTSGHNEQFF. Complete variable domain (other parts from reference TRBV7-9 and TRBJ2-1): DTGVSQNPRHKITKRGQNVTFRCDPISEHNRLYWYRQTLGQGPEFLTYFQNEAQLEKSRLLSDRFSAERPKGSFSTLEIQRTEQGDSAMYLCASSLQTSGHNEQFFGPGTRLTVL.

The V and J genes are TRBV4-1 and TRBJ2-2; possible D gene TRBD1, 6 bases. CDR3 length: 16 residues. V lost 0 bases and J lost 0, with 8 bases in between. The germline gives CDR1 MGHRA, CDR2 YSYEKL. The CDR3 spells CASSQDKGANTGELFF. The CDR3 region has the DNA TGCGCCAGCAGCCAAGATAAGGGGGCGAACACCGGGGAGCTGTTTTTT.

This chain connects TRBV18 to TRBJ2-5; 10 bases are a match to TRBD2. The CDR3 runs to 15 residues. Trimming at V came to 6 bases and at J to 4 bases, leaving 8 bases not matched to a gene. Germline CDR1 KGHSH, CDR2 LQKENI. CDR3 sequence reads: CASSGLAIGRETQYF. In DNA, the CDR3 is TGTGCCAGCTCGGGACTAGCGATTGGGCGAGAGACCCAGTACTTC.

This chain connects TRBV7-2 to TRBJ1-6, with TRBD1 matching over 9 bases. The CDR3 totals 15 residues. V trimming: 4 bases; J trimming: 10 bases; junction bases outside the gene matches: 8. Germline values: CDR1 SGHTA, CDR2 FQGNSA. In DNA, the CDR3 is TGTGCCAGCAGCTCACAGGGGGCAGTAGGGTCACCCCTCCACTTT. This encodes CASSSQGAVGSPLHF.

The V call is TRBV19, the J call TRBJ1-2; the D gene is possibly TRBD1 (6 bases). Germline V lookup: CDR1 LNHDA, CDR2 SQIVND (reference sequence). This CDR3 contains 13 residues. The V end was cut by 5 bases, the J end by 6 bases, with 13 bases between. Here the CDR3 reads CASSPHWTDGYTF. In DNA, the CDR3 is TGTGCCAGTAGTCCCCACTGGACAGATGGCTACACCTTC.

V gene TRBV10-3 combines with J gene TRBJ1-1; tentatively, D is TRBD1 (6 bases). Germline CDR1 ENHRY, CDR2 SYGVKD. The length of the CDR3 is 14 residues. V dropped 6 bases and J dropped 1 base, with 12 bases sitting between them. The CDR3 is CAIRKDSGNTEAFF. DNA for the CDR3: TGTGCCATCAGGAAGGACAGTGGGAACACTGAAGCTTTCTTT.

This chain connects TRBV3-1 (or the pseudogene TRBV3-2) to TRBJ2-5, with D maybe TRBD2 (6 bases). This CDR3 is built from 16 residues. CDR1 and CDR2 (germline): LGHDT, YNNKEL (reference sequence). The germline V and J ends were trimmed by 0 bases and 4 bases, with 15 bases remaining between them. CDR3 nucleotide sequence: TGTGCCAGCAGCCAAGATGCGCCCGGGGGTCCAGAGACCCAGTACTTC. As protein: CASSQDAPGGPETQYF.

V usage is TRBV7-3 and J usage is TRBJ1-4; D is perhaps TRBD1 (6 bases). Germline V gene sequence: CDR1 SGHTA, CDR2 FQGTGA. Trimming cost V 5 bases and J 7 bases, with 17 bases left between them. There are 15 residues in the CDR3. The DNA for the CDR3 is TGTGCCAGCAGCCCCGGGTTGGGAGGGGGTGAAAAACTGTTTTTT. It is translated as CASSPGLGGGEKLFF. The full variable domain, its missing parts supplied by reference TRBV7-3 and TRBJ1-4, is GAGVSQTPSNKVTEKGKYVELRCDPISGHTALYWYRQSLGQGPEFLIYFQGTGAADDSGLPNDRFFAVRPEGSVSTLKIQRTERGDSAVYLCASSPGLGGGEKLFFGSGTQLSVL.

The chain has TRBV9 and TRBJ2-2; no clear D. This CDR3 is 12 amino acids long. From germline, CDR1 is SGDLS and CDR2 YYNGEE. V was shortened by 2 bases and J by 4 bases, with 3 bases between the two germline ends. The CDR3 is CASSVSTGELFF. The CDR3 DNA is TGTGCCAGCAGCGTGAGCACCGGGGAGCTGTTTTTT.

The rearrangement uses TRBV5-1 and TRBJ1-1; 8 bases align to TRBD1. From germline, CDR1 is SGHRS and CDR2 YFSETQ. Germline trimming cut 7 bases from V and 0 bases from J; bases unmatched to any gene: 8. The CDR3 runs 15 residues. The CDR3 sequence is CASSIQGGMNTEAFF. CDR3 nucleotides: TGCGCCAGCTCTATACAGGGGGGAATGAACACTGAAGCTTTCTTT.

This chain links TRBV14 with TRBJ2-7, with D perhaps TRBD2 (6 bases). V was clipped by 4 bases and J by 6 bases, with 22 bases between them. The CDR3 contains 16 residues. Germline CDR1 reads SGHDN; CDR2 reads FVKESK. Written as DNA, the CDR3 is TGTGCCAGCAGCCTCTTTGGGGGACTCTCCTCGGCCGAGCAGTACTTC. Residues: CASSLFGGLSSAEQYF.

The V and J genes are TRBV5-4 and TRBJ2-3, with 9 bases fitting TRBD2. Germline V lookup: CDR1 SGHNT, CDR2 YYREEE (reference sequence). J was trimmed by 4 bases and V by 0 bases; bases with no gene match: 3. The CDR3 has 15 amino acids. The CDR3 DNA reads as TGTGCCAGCAGCTTGGGTAGCGGGAGTGCAGATACGCAGTATTTT. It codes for CASSLGSGSADTQYF.

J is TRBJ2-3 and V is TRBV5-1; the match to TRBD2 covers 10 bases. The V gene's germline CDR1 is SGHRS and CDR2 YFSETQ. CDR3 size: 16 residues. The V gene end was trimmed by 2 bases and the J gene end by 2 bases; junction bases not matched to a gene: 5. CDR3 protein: CASSLTSGISTDTQYF. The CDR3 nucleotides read TGCGCCAGCAGCTTAACTAGCGGGATTTCCACAGATACGCAGTATTTT.

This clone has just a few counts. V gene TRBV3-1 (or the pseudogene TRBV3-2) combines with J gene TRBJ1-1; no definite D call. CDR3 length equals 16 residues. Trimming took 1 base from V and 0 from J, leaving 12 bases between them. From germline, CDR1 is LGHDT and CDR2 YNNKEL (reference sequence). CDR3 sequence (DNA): TGTGCCAGCAGCCAAGTTGGTTTAGATTTGAACACTGAAGCTTTCTTT. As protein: CASSQVGLDLNTEAFF.

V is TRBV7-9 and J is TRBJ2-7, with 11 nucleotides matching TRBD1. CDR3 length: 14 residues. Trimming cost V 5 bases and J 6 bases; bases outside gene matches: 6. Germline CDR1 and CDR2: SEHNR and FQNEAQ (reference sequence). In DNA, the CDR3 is TGTGCCAGCAGCCTCGGGACAGGGGGAATCGAGCAGTACTTC. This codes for CASSLGTGGIEQYF.

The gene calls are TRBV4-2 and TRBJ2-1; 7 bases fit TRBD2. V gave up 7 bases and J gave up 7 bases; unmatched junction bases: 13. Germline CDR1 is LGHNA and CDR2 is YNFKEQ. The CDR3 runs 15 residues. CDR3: CASTQLGSGSNEQFF. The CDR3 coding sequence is TGTGCCAGCACCCAGCTTGGTAGCGGGTCTAATGAGCAGTTCTTC.

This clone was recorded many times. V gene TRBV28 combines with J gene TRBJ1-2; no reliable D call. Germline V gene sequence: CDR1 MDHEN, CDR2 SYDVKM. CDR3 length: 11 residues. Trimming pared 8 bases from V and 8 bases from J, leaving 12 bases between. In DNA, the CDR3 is TGTGCCAGCCAGGCAGTTGGAGGCTACACCTTC. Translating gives CASQAVGGYTF.

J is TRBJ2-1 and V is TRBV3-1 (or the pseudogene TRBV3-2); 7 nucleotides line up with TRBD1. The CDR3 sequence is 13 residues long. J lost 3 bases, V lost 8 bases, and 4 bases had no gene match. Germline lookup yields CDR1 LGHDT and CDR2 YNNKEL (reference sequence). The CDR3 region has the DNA TGTGCCAGCCAGACAGGGTGCTACAATGAGCAGTTCTTC. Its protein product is CASQTGCYNEQFF.